This T cell receptor beta chain was identified in a study of blood T cell repertoires in COVID-19. TCRdb's copy holds only in-frame clones and misses some; the assay was immunoSEQ multiplex PCR. Of 350,000 to 400,000 clones in the sample, approximately 90% were seen once. V was cut by 3 bases and J by 5 bases, with 14 bases left in between. The CDR3 spans 15 residues. Per the germline V gene, CDR1 is KGHSH and CDR2 is LQKENI. The receptor was isolated from a man aged 18 to 29 who had recovered from COVID-19. V is TRBV18 and J is TRBJ2-1; maybe TRBD2 (6 bases). Sequencing input: PBMCs or T cells enriched from blood (not recorded which). The DNA of the CDR3 is TGTGCCAGCTCACCCCGACTGGGACTCAACAATGAGCAGTTCTTC. Encoded protein: CASSPRLGLNNEQFF.